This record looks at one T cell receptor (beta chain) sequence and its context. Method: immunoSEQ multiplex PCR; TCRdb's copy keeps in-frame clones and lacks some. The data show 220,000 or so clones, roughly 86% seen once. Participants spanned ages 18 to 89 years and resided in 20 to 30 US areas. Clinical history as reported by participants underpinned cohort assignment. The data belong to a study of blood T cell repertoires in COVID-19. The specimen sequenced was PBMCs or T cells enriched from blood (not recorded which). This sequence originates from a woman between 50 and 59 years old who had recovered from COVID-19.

CDR3 region: CASSVAAGEQETQYF. The CDR3 nucleotides read TGTGCCAGCAGCGTAGCGGCGGGGGAGCAAGAGACCCAGTACTTC. The rearrangement links TRBV9 to TRBJ2-5; 7 nucleotides align to TRBD2. The J segment lost 2 bases and the V segment lost 0 bases, leaving 4 bases of the junction unmatched. This CDR3 has 15 residues. CDR1 is SGDLS and CDR2 is YYNGEE in the germline V gene.